The 3 T cell receptor beta chains below were found in one sample sequenced in a study of T cell changes during pregnancy in multiple sclerosis. The protocol was immunoSEQ multiplex PCR, while the TCRdb copy is restricted to in-frame clones and leaves out a portion. Of about 32,000 clones listed, over 85% are singletons. The input for sequencing was CD4+ T cells from peripheral blood mononuclear cells, taken after pregnancy. These receptors all stem from a female donor in good health, enrolled as a control in a pregnancy study.

The chain links TRBV5-1 to TRBJ1-2; D gene uncertain. The germline V and J ends were trimmed by 7 bases and 7 bases, with 14 bases remaining between them. The CDR3 is 12 residues long. Germline-derived CDR1 and CDR2 are SGHRS and YFSETQ. The CDR3 reads CASGLGVGGYTF. For the CDR3, the DNA is TGCGCCAGCGGACTCGGGGTTGGTGGCTACACCTTC.

This sequence joins TRBV28 and TRBJ2-7; TRBD1 matches 9 bases. Trimming at V came to 5 bases and at J to 5 bases, leaving 4 bases not matched to a gene. The CDR3 is 13 residues long. Germline CDR1 reads MDHEN; CDR2 reads SYDVKM. This CDR3 is CASSRTGEHEQYF. DNA of the CDR3: TGTGCCAGCAGTCGGACAGGGGAACACGAGCAGTACTTC.

This rearrangement joins TRBV9 to TRBJ2-1, with 9 bases fitting TRBD2. The V segment lost 0 bases and the J segment 8 bases; nucleotides outside the gene matches: 9. The germline V gene has CDR1 SGDLS and CDR2 YYNGEE. This CDR3 is 16 amino acids long. In DNA, the CDR3 is TGTGCCAGCAGCGTAGGACTCGGACTAGCGTCCTATGAGCAGTTCTTC. Its protein product is CASSVGLGLASYEQFF.